A single sample is the source of the 5 T cell receptor beta chains below, sequenced in a study of OX40 agonist ivuxolimab in advanced cancers. Repertoires were generated with immunoSEQ multiplex PCR, while TCRdb's copy carries only in-frame clones and drops some. This sample has approximately 90,000 clones; about 90% occur once, and the top ten carry approximately 8.4%. The starting material was CD4+ or CD8+ T cells sorted from blood, obtained in a trial of the OX40 agonist ivuxolimab. Receptors were obtained from an adult with an advanced solid tumor such as melanoma, head and neck, liver or kidney cancer.

Only one count was recorded for this clone. The CDR3 coding sequence is TGTGCCAGCAGCTTTGGGCAGAGGAACACTGAAGCTTTCTTT. This translates into CASSFGQRNTEAFF. The chain links TRBV5-8 to TRBJ1-1, with D hard to call. Germline V gene sequence: CDR1 SGHTS, CDR2 YDEGEE. V was shortened by 2 bases and J by 1 base, with 9 bases between the two germline ends. The CDR3 extends over 14 amino acids.

The CDR3 DNA follows: TGCAGCGTTGAATCGAGGGGGGCAGGGTGGACTAGCGGGGAAGCAGATACGCAGTATTTT. Protein: CSVESRGAGWTSGEADTQYF. The V and J genes are TRBV29-1 and TRBJ2-3, with 12 bases lining up with TRBD2. CDR3 length equals 20 residues. From germline, CDR1 is SQVTM and CDR2 ANQGSEA. The V gene end was trimmed by 2 bases and the J gene end by 4 bases; junction bases not matched to a gene: 19.

The chain employs TRBV18 and TRBJ2-1, with 9 bases aligning to TRBD1. This CDR3 has 15 amino acids. CDR1 and CDR2 from the germline V gene are KGHSH and LQKENI. The V segment lost 4 bases and the J segment 9 bases; nucleotides outside the gene matches: 10. The CDR3 DNA is TGTGCCAGCTCACGCAAGACAGGGGGTGAAGGTGAGCAGTTCTTC. This translates into CASSRKTGGEGEQFF.

The rearrangement joins TRBV2 to TRBJ2-7; 10 bases align to TRBD2. Germline lookup yields CDR1 SNHLY and CDR2 FYNNEI. The CDR3 is made up of 16 amino acids. After removal of 3 bases from V and 2 bases from J, the junction contained 7 bases not matched to a gene. CDR3 DNA sequence: TGTGCCAGCAGTGAGGGGAGAGCGGGAGGGACCTACGAGCAGTACTTC. Its translation: CASSEGRAGGTYEQYF.

The CDR3 DNA follows: TGCGCCAGCGGGACTAGCGGGAGCAGCACAGATACGCAGTATTTT. It is translated as CASGTSGSSTDTQYF. The chain joins TRBV5-1 to TRBJ2-3, with 14 bases lining up with TRBD2. This CDR3 region has 15 residues. V lost 7 bases to trimming and J lost 0 bases; unmatched junction nucleotides: 1. Germline loops: CDR1 SGHRS, CDR2 YFSETQ. Supplemented by reference TRBV5-1 and TRBJ2-3, the full variable domain reads KAGVTQTPRYLIKTRGQQVTLSCSPISGHRSVSWYQQTPGQGLQFLFEYFSETQRNKGNFPGRFSGRQFSNSRSEMNVSTLELGDSALYLCASGTSGSSTDTQYFGPGTRLTVL.